The 27 T cell receptor beta chains presented below share a single source sample, sequenced in a study of cytomegalovirus exposure and HLA in healthy donors. The PCR was carried out with 60 Vbeta primers and 13 Jbeta primers. The assay was immunoSEQ multiplex PCR, and TCRdb's table has in-frame clones only and misses some. Of 170,000 or so clones in the sample, 70% to 85% are singletons; the top ten hold about 6%. Sample: PBMCs. The receptors were gathered from a middle-aged man in good health and CMV-seropositive.

The chain couples TRBV10-3 to TRBJ2-1; 10 positions match TRBD2. The CDR3 has 16 amino acids. Germline loops: CDR1 ENHRY, CDR2 SYGVKD. After removal of 3 bases from V and 3 bases from J, the junction contained 5 bases not matched to a gene. CDR3 residues: CAISDRTSGDYNEQFF. In nucleotides, the CDR3 is TGTGCCATCAGTGACCGGACTAGCGGAGACTACAATGAGCAGTTCTTC.

CDR3 amino acids: CASSLSVGANVLTF. In DNA, the CDR3 is TGTGCCAGCAGCCTCTCGGTTGGGGCCAACGTCCTGACTTTC. The chain joins TRBV6-1 to TRBJ2-6; D is undetermined. The V and J ends lost 6 bases and 3 bases respectively, with 9 bases between them. This CDR3 region has 14 residues. Germline CDR1 and CDR2: MNHNS and SASEGT.

The CDR3: CASSQAGGQGALNEQFF. The CDR3, as DNA: TGCGCCAGCAGCCAAGCGGGCGGACAGGGGGCTCTGAATGAGCAGTTCTTC. The genes are TRBV4-1 and TRBJ2-1, with 11 bases that match TRBD1. The CDR3 runs 17 residues. Germline V gene data show CDR1 as MGHRA and CDR2 as YSYEKL. V lost 1 base to trimming and J lost 7 bases; unmatched junction nucleotides: 9.

The chain employs TRBV29-1 and TRBJ1-2; possible D gene TRBD1, 6 bases. V was trimmed by 3 bases and J by 8 bases, leaving 13 bases between them. The CDR3 length is 12 residues. Germline V gene lookup returns CDR1 SQVTM and CDR2 ANQGSEA. The CDR3 reads CSVDHGRGGYTF. The DNA of the CDR3 is TGCAGCGTTGATCACGGCAGGGGAGGCTACACCTTC.

V usage is TRBV5-4 and J usage is TRBJ2-1, with 12 bases aligning to TRBD2. Germline V gives CDR1 SGHNT, CDR2 YYREEE (reference sequence). After removal of 0 bases from V and 9 bases from J, the junction contained 7 bases not matched to a gene. The CDR3 consists of 16 residues. CDR3 region: CASSLAGLAGGVEQFF. As DNA, the CDR3 is TGTGCCAGCAGCTTGGCCGGGCTAGCGGGGGGGGTTGAGCAGTTCTTC. Using reference TRBV5-4 and TRBJ2-1 for the parts outside the CDR3, the full variable domain is ETGVTQSPTHLIKTRGQQVTLRCSSQSGHNTVSWYQQALGQGPQFIFQYYREEENGRGNFPPRFSGLQFPNYSSELNVNALELDDSALYLCASSLAGLAGGVEQFFGPGTRLTVL.

The chain joins TRBV4-1 to TRBJ1-4; TRBD1 is a possible D gene (6 bases). Trimming removed 2 bases from V and 7 bases from J, with 14 bases in between. The V gene's germline CDR1 is MGHRA and CDR2 YSYEKL. This CDR3 region has 15 residues. The CDR3 region has the DNA TGCGCCAGCAGCCAATCACTAGGGGGTAGTGAAAAACTGTTTTTT. Its translation is CASSQSLGGSEKLFF.

The rearrangement uses TRBV21-1 and TRBJ1-5; the D call of TRBD1 is as the table states it, not checked on the DNA. TRBV21-1 is tagged as a pseudogene. The CDR3 has 17 residues. DNA of the CDR3: TGTGCCAGCAACCAAGCAGGGGGTTTGAGTAGCAATCAGCCCCAGCATTTT. The encoded protein is CASNQAGGLSSNQPQHF.

The chain is built from TRBV2 and TRBJ1-2; D perhaps matches TRBD1 (5 bases). The germline CDR1 and CDR2 sequences are SNHLY and FYNNEI. With 5 bases removed from V and 10 bases from J, the gap between germline ends came to 14 bases. This CDR3 contains 12 residues. The CDR3 DNA follows: TGTGCCAGCAGTTCGCCAGGGCTCCTCTACACCTTC. It translates to CASSSPGLLYTF.

As for this clone: One junction end does not reproduce the germline sequence, and a read error may be involved. This rearrangement joins TRBV19 to TRBJ1-2; 9 bases align to TRBD1. Looked up from germline, CDR1 is LNHDA and CDR2 is SQIVND (reference sequence). There are 15 residues in the CDR3. CDR3 sequence (DNA): TGTGCCAGTAGTCCTCTACAGGGACAGGGTAATAGCCGGGCCTTC. It is translated as CASSPLQGQGNSRAF. The complete variable domain, with remaining parts taken from reference TRBV19 and TRBJ1-2, reads DGGITQSPKYLFRKEGQNVTLSCEQNLNHDAMYWYRQDPGQGLRLIYYSQIVNDFQKGDIAEGYSVSREKKESFPLTVTSAQKNPTAFYLCASSPLQGQGNSRAFGSGTRLTVV.

The chain is built from TRBV11-3 and TRBJ2-5, with D possibly TRBD2 on 6 matching bases. V lost 1 base to trimming and J lost 5 bases, with 14 bases between them. This CDR3 has 15 amino acids. CDR1 SGHNT and CDR2 YENEEA come from the germline V gene. CDR3 residues: CASSLGSTSWETQYF. Written as DNA, the CDR3 is TGTGCCAGCAGCTTAGGTTCTACTAGCTGGGAGACCCAGTACTTC.

The rearrangement uses TRBV5-6 and TRBJ2-6; 9 bases map to TRBD1. The CDR3 length is 18 residues. Germline CDR1 reads SGHDT; CDR2 reads YYEEEE. V lost 5 bases and J lost 4; bases outside the gene matches: 13. CDR3 bases: TGTGCCAGCAGGGCTCCGGGACAGGGAAGTATAGGGGCCAACGTCCTGACTTTC. Amino acids: CASRAPGQGSIGANVLTF. The full variable domain, rest sourced from reference TRBV5-6 and TRBJ2-6, is DAGVTQSPTHLIKTRGQQVTLRCSPKSGHDTVSWYQQALGQGPQFIFQYYEEEERQRGNFPDRFSGHQFPNYSSELNVNALLLGDSALYLCASRAPGQGSIGANVLTFGAGSRLTVL.

The DNA for the CDR3 is TGCGCCAGCAGCTCAGGGGGAATCATGAACACTGAAGCTTTCTTT. Translating it yields CASSSGGIMNTEAFF. The chain links TRBV5-1 to TRBJ1-1; TRBD1 matches at 7 bases. V lost 3 bases and J lost 0; bases outside the gene matches: 5. CDR1 is SGHRS, CDR2 YFSETQ, per germline. The CDR3 totals 15 residues.

A single count supports this clone. Within the sample, other DNA sequences also encode this same CDR3. The chain recombines TRBV18 with TRBJ1-1; D is possibly TRBD1 (5 bases). V shed 2 bases and J shed 4 bases, with 8 bases lying between them. This CDR3 spans 13 amino acids. Germline V CDR1 and CDR2: KGHSH, LQKENI. The CDR3 coding sequence is TGTGCCAGCTCACCAACGGGGGGCACTGAAGCTTTCTTT. Its translation is CASSPTGGTEAFF.

This sequence joins TRBV6-5 and TRBJ1-2; D possibly corresponds to TRBD1 (5 bases). V gave up 4 bases and J gave up 0 bases, with 9 bases separating them. CDR1 MNHEY and CDR2 SVGAGI come from the germline V gene. The CDR3 has 14 residues. DNA for the CDR3: TGTGCCAGCAGTTCCCGGGGGGCTAACTATGGCTACACCTTC. Protein: CASSSRGANYGYTF.

The chain uses TRBV27 and TRBJ2-7, with a tentative D call TRBD1 (5 bases). The CDR3 consists of 12 residues. Germline CDR1 is MNHEY and CDR2 is SMNVEV (reference sequence). V lost 5 bases to trimming and J lost 5 bases, with 10 bases between them. For the CDR3, the DNA is TGTGCCAGCAGTGTCAGGGTAAACGAGCAGTACGTC. Translating it yields CASSVRVNEQYV.

This chain uses TRBV4-1 with TRBJ1-1, with D perhaps TRBD1 (5 bases). This CDR3 contains 16 residues. In germline, CDR1 is MGHRA, CDR2 YSYEKL. The ends were cut back, 0 bases at V and 0 bases at J, with 11 bases in the middle. The CDR3 loop is CASSQEWGGMNTEAFF. Here the CDR3 DNA reads TGCGCCAGCAGCCAAGAATGGGGGGGGATGAACACTGAAGCTTTCTTT.

This clone was observed a single time. The J gene is TRBJ1-1, the V gene TRBV10-2; 8 nucleotides match TRBD1. This CDR3 has 14 residues. The trim removed 6 bases at V and 4 bases at J, leaving 7 bases unmatched. CDR1 WSHSY and CDR2 SAAADI come from the germline V gene. The CDR3 here is CASRVATGATEAFF. The CDR3 DNA follows: TGCGCCAGCAGAGTGGCGACAGGGGCCACTGAAGCTTTCTTT.

This sequence joins TRBV7-9 and TRBJ1-4; D gene ambiguous. The germline V and J ends were trimmed by 1 base and 8 bases, with 14 bases remaining between them. Germline CDR1 and CDR2: SEHNR and FQNEAQ (reference sequence). This CDR3 region has 15 residues. CDR3: CASSLVTNGGEKLFF. The CDR3 bases are TGTGCCAGCAGCTTAGTGACCAATGGAGGAGAAAAACTGTTTTTT.

This chain connects TRBV2 to TRBJ1-5, with D maybe TRBD1 (5 bases). Germline CDR1 and CDR2: SNHLY and FYNNEI. The length of the CDR3 is 12 residues. V dropped 7 bases and J dropped 9 bases, with 13 bases sitting between them. CDR3 in DNA: TGTGCCAGCATGGGCCTGGGGGGGCCCCAGCATTTT. It is translated as CASMGLGGPQHF.

The J gene is TRBJ1-5, the V gene TRBV19; D not resolved. V lost 2 bases to trimming and J lost 1 base, with 9 bases between them. Germline loops: CDR1 LNHDA, CDR2 SQIVND (reference sequence). This CDR3 is built from 15 residues. The CDR3 sequence: CASSITGRSNQPQHF. In DNA, the CDR3 is TGTGCCAGTAGTATAACGGGAAGAAGCAATCAGCCCCAGCATTTT.

The gene calls are TRBV2 and TRBJ2-3; D is perhaps TRBD2 (6 bases). V was clipped by 3 bases and J by 0 bases, with 10 bases between them. CDR3 length: 15 amino acids. From germline, CDR1 is SNHLY and CDR2 FYNNEI. The CDR3 DNA follows: TGTGCCAGCAGTGAGGGACTTCCTAGCACAGATACGCAGTATTTT. It specifies CASSEGLPSTDTQYF.

This clone was seen just once. The rearrangement links TRBV5-1 to TRBJ2-7; D perhaps matches TRBD1 (6 bases). This CDR3 spans 15 amino acids. The V and J ends lost 0 bases and 3 bases respectively, with 13 bases between them. Germline lookup yields CDR1 SGHRS and CDR2 YFSETQ. The CDR3 is CASSLEQGPYYEQYF. DNA of the CDR3: TGCGCCAGCAGCTTGGAACAGGGTCCCTACTACGAGCAGTACTTC.

The rearrangement links TRBV27 to TRBJ2-5, with D possibly TRBD2 on 6 matching bases. V was trimmed by 3 bases and J by 5 bases, leaving 13 bases between them. Germline V gene sequence: CDR1 MNHEY, CDR2 SMNVEV (reference sequence). The CDR3 runs to 14 residues. The CDR3 DNA reads as TGTGCCAGCAGTTTTTCGGCCCGGGGGGAGACCCAGTACTTC. Translation gives CASSFSARGETQYF.

V and J are TRBV7-9 and TRBJ2-6, with D possibly TRBD1 on 6 matching bases. CDR1 and CDR2 (germline): SEHNR, FQNEAQ (reference sequence). V shed 0 bases and J shed 2 bases, with 11 bases lying between them. The CDR3 covers 17 residues. This chain's CDR3 is CASSLALGATGANVLTF. In DNA, the CDR3 is TGTGCCAGCAGCTTAGCCCTGGGGGCAACTGGGGCCAACGTCCTGACTTTC.

This clone is a singleton in its sample. The chain has TRBV5-6 and TRBJ1-5; D may be TRBD1 (6 bases). Looked up from germline, CDR1 is SGHDT and CDR2 is YYEEEE. CDR3 size: 16 residues. V was clipped by 3 bases and J by 2 bases, with 15 bases between them. In DNA, the CDR3 is TGTGCCAGCAGCTGGACGGGGGGCCACGGCAATCAGCCCCAGCATTTT. Residues: CASSWTGGHGNQPQHF.

The chain couples TRBV27 to TRBJ2-7; the match to TRBD2 covers 10 bases. V shed 5 bases and J 3 bases; nucleotides not matched to a gene: 10. The V gene's germline CDR1 is MNHEY and CDR2 SMNVEV (reference sequence). The CDR3 has 16 residues. The CDR3 spells CASSATSGFAYYEQYV. CDR3 coding DNA: TGTGCCAGCAGTGCGACTAGCGGGTTCGCCTACTACGAGCAGTACGTC.

The gene calls are TRBV7-9 and TRBJ2-5, with D possibly matching TRBD2 (6 bases). The CDR3 is 16 amino acids. Trimming shortened V by 5 bases and J by 1 base, and 17 bases separated the two germline ends. The germline V gene has CDR1 SEHNR and CDR2 FQNEAQ (reference sequence). The CDR3 reads CASSGGPPPGQETQYF. The CDR3 region has the DNA TGTGCCAGCAGCGGAGGGCCTCCCCCGGGCCAAGAGACCCAGTACTTC.